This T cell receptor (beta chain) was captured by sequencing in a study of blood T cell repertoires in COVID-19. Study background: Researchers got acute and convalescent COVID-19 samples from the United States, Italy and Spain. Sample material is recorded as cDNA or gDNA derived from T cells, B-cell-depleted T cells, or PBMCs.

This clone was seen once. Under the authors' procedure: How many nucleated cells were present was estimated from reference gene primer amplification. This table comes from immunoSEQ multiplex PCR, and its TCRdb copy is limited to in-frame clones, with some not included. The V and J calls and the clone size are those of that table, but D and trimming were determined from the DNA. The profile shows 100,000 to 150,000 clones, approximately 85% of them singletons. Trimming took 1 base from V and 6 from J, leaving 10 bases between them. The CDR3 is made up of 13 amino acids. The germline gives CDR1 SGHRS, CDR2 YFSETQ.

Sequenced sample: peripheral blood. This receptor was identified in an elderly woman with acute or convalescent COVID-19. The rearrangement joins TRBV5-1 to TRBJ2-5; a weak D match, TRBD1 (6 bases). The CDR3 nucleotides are TGCGCCAGCAGCTTGAGTCAGGGGCAGACCCAGTACTTC. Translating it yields CASSLSQGQTQYF.